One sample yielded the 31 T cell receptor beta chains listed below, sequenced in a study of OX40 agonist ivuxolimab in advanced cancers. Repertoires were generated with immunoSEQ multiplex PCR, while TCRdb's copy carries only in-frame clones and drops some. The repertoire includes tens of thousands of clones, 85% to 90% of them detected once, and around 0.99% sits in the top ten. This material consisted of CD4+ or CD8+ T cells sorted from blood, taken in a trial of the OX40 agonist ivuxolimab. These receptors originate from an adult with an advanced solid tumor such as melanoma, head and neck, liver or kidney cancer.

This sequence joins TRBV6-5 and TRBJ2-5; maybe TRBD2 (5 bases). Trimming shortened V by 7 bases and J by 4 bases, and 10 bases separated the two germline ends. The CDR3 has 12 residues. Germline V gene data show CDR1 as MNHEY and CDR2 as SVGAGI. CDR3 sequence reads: CASNNGGETQYF. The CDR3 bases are TGTGCCAGCAACAACGGAGGAGAGACCCAGTACTTC.

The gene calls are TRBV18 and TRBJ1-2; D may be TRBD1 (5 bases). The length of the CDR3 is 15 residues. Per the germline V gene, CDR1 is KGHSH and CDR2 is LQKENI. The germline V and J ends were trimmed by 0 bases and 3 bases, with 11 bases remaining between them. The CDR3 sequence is CASSPPQGWDYGYTF. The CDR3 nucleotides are TGTGCCAGCTCACCACCGCAGGGATGGGACTATGGCTACACCTTC.

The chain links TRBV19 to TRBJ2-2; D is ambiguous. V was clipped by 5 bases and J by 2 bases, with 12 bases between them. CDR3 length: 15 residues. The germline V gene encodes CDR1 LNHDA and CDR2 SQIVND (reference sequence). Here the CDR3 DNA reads TGTGCCAGTAGTGCCGAGCAGAGCAACACCGGGGAGCTGTTTTTT. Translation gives CASSAEQSNTGELFF.

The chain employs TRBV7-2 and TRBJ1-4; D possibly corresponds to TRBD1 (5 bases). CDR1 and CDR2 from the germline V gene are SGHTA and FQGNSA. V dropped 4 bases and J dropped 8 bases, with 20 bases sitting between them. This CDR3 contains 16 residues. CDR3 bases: TGTGCCAGCAGCTCAAGACCCGTCGGGGCTCGGGAAAAACTGTTTTTT. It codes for CASSSRPVGAREKLFF.

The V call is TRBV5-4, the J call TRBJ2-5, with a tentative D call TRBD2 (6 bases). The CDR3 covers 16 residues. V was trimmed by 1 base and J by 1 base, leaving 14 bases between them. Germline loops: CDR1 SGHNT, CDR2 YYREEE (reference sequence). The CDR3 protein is CASSLNPQRVQETQYF. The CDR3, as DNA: TGTGCCAGCAGCTTGAACCCCCAGCGGGTCCAAGAGACCCAGTACTTC.

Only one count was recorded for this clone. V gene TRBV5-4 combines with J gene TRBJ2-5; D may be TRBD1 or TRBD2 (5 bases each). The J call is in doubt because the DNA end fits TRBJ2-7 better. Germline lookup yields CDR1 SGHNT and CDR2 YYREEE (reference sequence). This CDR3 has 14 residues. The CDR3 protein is CASSWDVSSYEQYF. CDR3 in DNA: TGTGCCAGCAGCTGGGACGTTAGCTCCTACGAGCAGTACTTC.

CDR3: CASSDGIASPLHF. The DNA of the CDR3 is TGTGCCAGCAGTGACGGAATCGCCTCACCCCTCCACTTT. V and J are TRBV25-1 and TRBJ1-6; D gene unclear. The V gene's germline CDR1 is MGHDK and CDR2 SYGVNS. This CDR3 is built from 13 residues. Trimming shortened V by 3 bases and J by 10 bases, and 10 bases separated the two germline ends.

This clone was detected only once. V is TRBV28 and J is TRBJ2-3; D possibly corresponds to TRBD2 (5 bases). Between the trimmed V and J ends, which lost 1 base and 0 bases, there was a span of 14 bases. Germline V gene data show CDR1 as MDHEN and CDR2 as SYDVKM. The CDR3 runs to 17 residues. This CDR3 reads CASSLFISGTSTDTQYF. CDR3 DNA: TGTGCCAGCAGTTTATTCATAAGCGGAACTAGCACAGATACGCAGTATTTT.

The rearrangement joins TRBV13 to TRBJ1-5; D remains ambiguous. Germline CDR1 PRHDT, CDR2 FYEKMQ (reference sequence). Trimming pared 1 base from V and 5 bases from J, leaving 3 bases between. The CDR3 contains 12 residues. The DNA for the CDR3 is TGTGCCAGCAGCTTAGTGTATCAGCCCCAGCATTTT. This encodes CASSLVYQPQHF. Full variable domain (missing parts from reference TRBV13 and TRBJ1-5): AAGVIQSPRHLIKEKRETATLKCYPIPRHDTVYWYQQGPGQDPQFLISFYEKMQSDKGSIPDRFSAQQFSDYHSELNMSSLELGDSALYFCASSLVYQPQHFGDGTRLSIL.

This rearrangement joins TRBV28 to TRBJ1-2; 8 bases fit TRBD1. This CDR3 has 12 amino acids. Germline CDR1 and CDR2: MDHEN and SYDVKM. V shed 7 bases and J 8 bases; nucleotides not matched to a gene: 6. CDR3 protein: CASKDRASGYTF. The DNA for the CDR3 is TGTGCCAGCAAGGACAGGGCTTCGGGCTACACCTTC.

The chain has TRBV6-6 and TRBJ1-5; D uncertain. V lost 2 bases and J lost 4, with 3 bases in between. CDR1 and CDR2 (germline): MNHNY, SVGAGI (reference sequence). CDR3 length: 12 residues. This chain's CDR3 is CASSYRNQPQHF. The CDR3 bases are TGTGCCAGCAGTTACCGAAATCAGCCCCAGCATTTT.

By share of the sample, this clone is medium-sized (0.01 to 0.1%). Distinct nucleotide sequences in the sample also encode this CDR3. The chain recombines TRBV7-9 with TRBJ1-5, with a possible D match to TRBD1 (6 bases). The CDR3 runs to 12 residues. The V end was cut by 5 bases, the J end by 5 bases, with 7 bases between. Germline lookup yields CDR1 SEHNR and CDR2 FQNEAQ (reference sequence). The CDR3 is CASSPGDQPQHF. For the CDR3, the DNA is TGTGCCAGCAGCCCAGGGGATCAGCCCCAGCATTTT.

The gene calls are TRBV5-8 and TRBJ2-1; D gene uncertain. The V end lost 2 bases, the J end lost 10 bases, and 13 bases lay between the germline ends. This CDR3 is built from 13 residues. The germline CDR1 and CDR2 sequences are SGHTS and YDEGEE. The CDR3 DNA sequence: TGTGCCAGCAGCTTTCCCCCAGTTGACGAGCAGTTCTTC. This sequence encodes CASSFPPVDEQFF.

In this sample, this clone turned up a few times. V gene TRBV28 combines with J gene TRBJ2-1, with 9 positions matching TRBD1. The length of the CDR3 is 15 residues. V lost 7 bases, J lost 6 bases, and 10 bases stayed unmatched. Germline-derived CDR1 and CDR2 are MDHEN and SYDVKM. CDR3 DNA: TGTGCCAGCACGAATTGGGGACAGGGATCCAATGAGCAGTTCTTC. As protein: CASTNWGQGSNEQFF.

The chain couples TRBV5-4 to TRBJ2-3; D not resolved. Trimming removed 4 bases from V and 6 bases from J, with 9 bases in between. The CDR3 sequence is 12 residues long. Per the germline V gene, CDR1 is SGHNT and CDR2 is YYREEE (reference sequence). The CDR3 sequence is CASSPNGDTQYF. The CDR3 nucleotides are TGTGCCAGCAGCCCCAATGGGGATACGCAGTATTTT.

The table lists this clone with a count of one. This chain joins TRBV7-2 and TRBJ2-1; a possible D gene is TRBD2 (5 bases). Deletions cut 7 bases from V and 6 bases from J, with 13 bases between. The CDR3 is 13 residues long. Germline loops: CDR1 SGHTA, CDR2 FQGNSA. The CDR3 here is CASTPRGRNEQFF. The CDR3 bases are TGTGCCAGCACCCCTCGCGGGCGCAATGAGCAGTTCTTC.

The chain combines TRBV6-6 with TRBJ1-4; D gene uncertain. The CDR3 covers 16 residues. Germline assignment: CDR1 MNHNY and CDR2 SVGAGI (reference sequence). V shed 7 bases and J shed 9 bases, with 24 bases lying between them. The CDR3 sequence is CASTLFGIGSQQKLFF. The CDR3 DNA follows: TGTGCCAGCACCCTTTTCGGTATAGGTAGTCAGCAAAAACTGTTTTTT.

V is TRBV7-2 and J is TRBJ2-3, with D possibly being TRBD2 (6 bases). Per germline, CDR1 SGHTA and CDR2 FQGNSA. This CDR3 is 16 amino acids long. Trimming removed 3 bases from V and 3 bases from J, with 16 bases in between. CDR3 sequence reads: CASSFAGPYETDTQYF. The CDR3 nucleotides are TGTGCCAGCAGCTTCGCGGGACCCTACGAAACAGATACGCAGTATTTT.

This chain's CDR3 is CASSAGRDPGNTIYF. The CDR3 DNA reads as TGCGCCAGCAGCGCGGGACGGGATCCTGGAAACACCATATATTTT. The chain combines TRBV5-1 with TRBJ1-3, with a possible D match to TRBD1 (5 bases). This CDR3 comprises 15 residues. Trimming removed 4 bases from V and 2 bases from J, with 13 bases in between. Germline-derived CDR1 and CDR2 are SGHRS and YFSETQ.

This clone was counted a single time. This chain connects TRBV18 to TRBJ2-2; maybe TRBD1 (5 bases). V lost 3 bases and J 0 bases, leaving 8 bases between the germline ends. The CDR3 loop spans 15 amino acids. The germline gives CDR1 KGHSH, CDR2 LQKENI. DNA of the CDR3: TGTGCCAGCTCACCCTCGACAGCGAACACCGGGGAGCTGTTTTTT. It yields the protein CASSPSTANTGELFF.

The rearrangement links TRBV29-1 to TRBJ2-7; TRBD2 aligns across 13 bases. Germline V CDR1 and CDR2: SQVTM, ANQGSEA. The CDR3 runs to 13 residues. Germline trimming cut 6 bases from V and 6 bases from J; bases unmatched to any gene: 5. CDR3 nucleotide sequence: TGCAGCGTAACCGGGACTAGCGGGATCGAGCAGTACTTC. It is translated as CSVTGTSGIEQYF.

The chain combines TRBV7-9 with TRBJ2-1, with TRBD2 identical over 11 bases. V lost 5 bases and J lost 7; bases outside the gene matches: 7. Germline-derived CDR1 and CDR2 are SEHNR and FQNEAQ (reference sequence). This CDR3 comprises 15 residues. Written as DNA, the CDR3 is TGTGCCAGCAGCCCCACTAGCGGGAGATTTAATGAGCAGTTCTTC. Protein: CASSPTSGRFNEQFF.

This CDR3 is CASSPDSPGVTEAFF. The CDR3 bases are TGTGCCAGCTCACCAGATTCTCCAGGGGTCACTGAAGCTTTCTTT. The chain is built from TRBV18 and TRBJ1-1, with TRBD1 as a possible D gene (6 bases). Germline V gene sequence: CDR1 KGHSH, CDR2 LQKENI. Trimming cost V 2 bases and J 4 bases, with 14 bases left between them. This CDR3 contains 15 residues.

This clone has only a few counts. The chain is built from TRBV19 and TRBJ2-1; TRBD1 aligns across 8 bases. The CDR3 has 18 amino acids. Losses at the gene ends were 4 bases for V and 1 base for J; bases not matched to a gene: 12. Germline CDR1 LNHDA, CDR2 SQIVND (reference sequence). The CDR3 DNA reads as TGTGCCAGTAGTAGTTCCGGGACAGGATACTATTCCTACAATGAGCAGTTCTTC. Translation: CASSSSGTGYYSYNEQFF.

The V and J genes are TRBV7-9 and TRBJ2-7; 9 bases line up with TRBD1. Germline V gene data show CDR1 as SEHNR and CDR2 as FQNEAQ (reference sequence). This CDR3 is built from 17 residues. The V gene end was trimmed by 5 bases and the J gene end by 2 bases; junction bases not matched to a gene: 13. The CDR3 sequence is CASSPPLNGTGTYEQYF. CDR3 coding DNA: TGTGCCAGCAGCCCTCCGTTGAACGGGACAGGGACCTACGAGCAGTACTTC.

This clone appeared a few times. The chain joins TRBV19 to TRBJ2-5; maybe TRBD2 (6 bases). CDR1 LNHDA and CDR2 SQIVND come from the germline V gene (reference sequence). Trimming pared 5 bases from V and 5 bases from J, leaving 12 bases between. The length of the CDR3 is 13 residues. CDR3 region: CASSWGVQETQYF. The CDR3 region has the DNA TGTGCCAGTAGTTGGGGGGTCCAGGAGACCCAGTACTTC. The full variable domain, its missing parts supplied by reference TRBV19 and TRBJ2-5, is DGGITQSPKYLFRKEGQNVTLSCEQNLNHDAMYWYRQDPGQGLRLIYYSQIVNDFQKGDIAEGYSVSREKKESFPLTVTSAQKNPTAFYLCASSWGVQETQYFGPGTRLLVL.

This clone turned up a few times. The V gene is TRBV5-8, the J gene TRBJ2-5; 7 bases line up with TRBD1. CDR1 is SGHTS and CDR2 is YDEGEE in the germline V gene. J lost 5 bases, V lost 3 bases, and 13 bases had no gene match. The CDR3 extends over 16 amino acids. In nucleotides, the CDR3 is TGTGCCAGCAGCTCCTTAGGGGGCTCCCCGCGGGAGACCCAGTACTTC. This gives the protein CASSSLGGSPRETQYF.

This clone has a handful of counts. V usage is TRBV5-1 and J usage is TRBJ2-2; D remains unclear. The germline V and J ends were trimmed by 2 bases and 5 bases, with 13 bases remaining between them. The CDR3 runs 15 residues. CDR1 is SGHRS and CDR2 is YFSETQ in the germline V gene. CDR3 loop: CASSFYSSGTGELFF. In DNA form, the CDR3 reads TGCGCCAGCAGCTTTTATTCTAGTGGTACCGGGGAGCTGTTTTTT.

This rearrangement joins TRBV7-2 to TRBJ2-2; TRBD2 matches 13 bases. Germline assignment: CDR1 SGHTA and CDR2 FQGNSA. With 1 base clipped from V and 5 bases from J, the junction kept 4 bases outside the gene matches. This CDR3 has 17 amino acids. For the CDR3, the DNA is TGTGCCAGCAGCTTAGGACTAGCGGGAGGTGCTACCGGGGAGCTGTTTTTT. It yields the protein CASSLGLAGGATGELFF.

This chain's CDR3 is CASSLVGSNTGELFF. CDR3 sequence (DNA): TGTGCCAGCAGCTTGGTGGGATCGAACACCGGGGAGCTGTTTTTT. This chain joins TRBV7-9 and TRBJ2-2; no firm D call. This CDR3 contains 15 residues. Trimming cost V 3 bases and J 0 bases, with 8 bases left between them. Germline assignment: CDR1 SEHNR and CDR2 FQNEAQ (reference sequence).

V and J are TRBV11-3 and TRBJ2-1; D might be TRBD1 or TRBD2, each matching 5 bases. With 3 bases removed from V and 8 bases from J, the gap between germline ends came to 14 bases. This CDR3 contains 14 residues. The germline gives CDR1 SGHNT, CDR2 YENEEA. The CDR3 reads CASSFRGPDYEQFF. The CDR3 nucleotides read TGTGCCAGCAGCTTTAGGGGACCAGACTATGAGCAGTTCTTC.